Only a few counts were recorded for the clone carrying this TCR beta chain. Its specificity is unknown. This CDR3 is 13 amino acids long. The trim removed 5 bases at V and 8 bases at J, leaving 7 bases unmatched. The entry originates in a study of post-analysis software for immune sequencing data. Study-wide results and limits: Relative to controls, patients had 4 or 5 TRBV segments at higher frequency, with TRBV5-6, TRBV5-1 and TRBV20-1 among these. Controls significantly exceeded multiple sclerosis patients in normalized Chao1 diversity. Clustering by F measure revealed strong co-clustering among samples prepared together in one batch.

Every TCR beta cDNA library bore unique molecular identifiers. The T cell input of about 1 to 10 million gave roughly 500,000 cDNA molecules. MiXCR, applied by TCRdb to the PCR reads, yields one record per CDR3 protein. Of roughly 800,000 distinct CDR3 sequences listed, around 27% are singletons. Sequencing was performed on blood. The rearrangement uses TRBV12-3 or TRBV12-4 and TRBJ1-2; 8 nucleotides line up with TRBD1. This clonotype was sampled from a girl under 18 with multiple sclerosis. The DNA for the CDR3 is TGTGCCAGCAGTGTCTCACAGGGGGGAGGCTACACCTTC. Translating it yields CASSVSQGGGYTF.